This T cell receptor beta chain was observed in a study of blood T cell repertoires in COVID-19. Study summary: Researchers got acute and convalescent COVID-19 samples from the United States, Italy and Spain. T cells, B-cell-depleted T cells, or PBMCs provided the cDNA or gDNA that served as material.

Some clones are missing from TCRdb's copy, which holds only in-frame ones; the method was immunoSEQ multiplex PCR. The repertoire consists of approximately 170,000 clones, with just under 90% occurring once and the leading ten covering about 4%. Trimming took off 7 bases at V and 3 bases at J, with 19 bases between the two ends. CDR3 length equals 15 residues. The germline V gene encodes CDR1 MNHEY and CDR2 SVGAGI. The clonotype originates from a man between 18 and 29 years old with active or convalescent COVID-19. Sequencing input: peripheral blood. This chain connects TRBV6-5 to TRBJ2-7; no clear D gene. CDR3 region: CASTRLRSPGYEQYF. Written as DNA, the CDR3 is TGTGCCAGCACCCGACTTAGGTCCCCCGGCTACGAGCAGTACTTC.